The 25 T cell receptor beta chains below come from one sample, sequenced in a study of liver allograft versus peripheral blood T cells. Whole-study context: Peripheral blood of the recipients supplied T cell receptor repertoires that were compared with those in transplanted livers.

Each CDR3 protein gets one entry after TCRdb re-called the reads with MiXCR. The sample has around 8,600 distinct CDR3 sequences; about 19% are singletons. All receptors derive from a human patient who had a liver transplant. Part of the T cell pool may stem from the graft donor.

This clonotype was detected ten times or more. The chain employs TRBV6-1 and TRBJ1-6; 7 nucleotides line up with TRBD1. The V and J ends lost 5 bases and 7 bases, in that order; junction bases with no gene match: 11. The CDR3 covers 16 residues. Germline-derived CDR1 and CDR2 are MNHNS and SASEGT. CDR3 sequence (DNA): TGTGCCAGCAGTAAAACCACAGGGGAGGGGAATTCACCCCTCCACTTT. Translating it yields CASSKTTGEGNSPLHF.

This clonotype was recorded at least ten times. The CDR3 here is CASSGGDEQYF. The CDR3 nucleotides read TGTGCCAGCTCCGGTGGCGACGAGCAGTACTTC. V is TRBV19 and J is TRBJ2-7, with D unclear. The CDR3 runs 11 residues. Germline values: CDR1 LNHDA, CDR2 SQIVND (reference sequence). Trimming removed 9 bases at V and 5 bases at J, with 11 bases between.

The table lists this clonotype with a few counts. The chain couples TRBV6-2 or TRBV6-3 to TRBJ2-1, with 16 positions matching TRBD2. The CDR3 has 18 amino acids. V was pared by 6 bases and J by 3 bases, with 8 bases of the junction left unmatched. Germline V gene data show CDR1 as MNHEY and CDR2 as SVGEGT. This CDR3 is CASSPGTSGGGVYNEQFF. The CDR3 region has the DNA TGTGCCAGCAGCCCCGGGACTAGCGGGGGGGGGGTCTACAATGAGCAGTTCTTC.

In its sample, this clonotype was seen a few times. CDR3 in amino acids: CASSSLTGFYEQYF. The CDR3 region has the DNA TGTGCCAGCAGTTCCTTAACAGGGTTTTACGAGCAGTACTTC. The J gene is TRBJ2-7, the V gene TRBV27; tentative D call: TRBD1 (6 bases). Germline CDR1 MNHEY, CDR2 SMNVEV (reference sequence). The V end lost 4 bases, the J end lost 4 bases, and 14 bases lay between the germline ends. This CDR3 comprises 14 residues.

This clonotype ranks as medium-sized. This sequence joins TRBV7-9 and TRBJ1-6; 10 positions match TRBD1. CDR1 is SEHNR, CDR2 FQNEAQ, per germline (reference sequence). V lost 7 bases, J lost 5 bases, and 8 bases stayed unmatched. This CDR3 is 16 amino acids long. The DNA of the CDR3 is TGTGCCAGCACATGGGACAGGGGCTTCGATAATTCACCCCTCCACTTT. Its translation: CASTWDRGFDNSPLHF.

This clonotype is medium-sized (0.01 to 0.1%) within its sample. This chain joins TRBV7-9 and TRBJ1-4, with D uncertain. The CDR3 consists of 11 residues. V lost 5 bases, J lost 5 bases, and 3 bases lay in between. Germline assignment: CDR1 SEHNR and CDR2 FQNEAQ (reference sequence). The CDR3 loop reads CASSPNEKLFF. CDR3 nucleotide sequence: TGTGCCAGCAGCCCCAATGAAAAACTGTTTTTT.

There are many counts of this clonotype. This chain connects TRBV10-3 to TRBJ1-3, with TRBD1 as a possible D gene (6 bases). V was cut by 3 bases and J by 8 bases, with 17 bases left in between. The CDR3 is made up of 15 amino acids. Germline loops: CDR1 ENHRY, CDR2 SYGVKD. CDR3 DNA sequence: TGTGCCATCAGTGATGGAGCGGGGGCAGAGGACACCATATATTTT. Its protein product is CAISDGAGAEDTIYF.

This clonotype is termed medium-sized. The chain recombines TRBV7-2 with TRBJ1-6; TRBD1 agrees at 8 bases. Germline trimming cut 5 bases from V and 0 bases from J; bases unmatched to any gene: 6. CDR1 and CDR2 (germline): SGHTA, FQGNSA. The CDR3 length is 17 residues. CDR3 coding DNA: TGTGCCAGCAGCCCACGGACAGGGAGCTCCTATAATTCACCCCTCCACTTT. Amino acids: CASSPRTGSSYNSPLHF.

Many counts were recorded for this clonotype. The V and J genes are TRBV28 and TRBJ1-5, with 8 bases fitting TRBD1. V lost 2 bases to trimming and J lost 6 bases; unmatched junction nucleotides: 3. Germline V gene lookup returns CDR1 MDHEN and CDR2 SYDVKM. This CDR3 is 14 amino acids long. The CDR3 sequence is CASSLRTGSQPQHF. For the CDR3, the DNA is TGTGCCAGCAGTTTACGGACAGGGAGTCAGCCCCAGCATTTT.

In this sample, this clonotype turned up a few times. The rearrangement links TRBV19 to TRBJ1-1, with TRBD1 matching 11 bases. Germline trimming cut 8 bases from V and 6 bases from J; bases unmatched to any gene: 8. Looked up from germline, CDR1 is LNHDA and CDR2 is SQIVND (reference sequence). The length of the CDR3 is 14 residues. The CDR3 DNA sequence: TGTGCCAGTCATGGACAGGGGGCAGGAGCTGAAGCTTTCTTT. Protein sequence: CASHGQGAGAEAFF.

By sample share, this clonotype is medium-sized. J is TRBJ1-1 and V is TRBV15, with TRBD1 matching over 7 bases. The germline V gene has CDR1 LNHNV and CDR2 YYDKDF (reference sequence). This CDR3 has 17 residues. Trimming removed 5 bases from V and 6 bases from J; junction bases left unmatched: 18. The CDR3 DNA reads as TGTGCCACCAGCCTTCTTCCGGGACAGACTTTAACATCTGAAGCTTTCTTT. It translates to CATSLLPGQTLTSEAFF.

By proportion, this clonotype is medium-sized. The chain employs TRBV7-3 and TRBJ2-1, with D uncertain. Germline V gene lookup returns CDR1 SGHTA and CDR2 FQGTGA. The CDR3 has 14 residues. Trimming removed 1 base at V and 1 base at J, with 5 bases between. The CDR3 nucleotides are TGTGCCAGCAGCTTAAACCCTTCCTACAATGAGCAGTTCTTC. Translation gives CASSLNPSYNEQFF.

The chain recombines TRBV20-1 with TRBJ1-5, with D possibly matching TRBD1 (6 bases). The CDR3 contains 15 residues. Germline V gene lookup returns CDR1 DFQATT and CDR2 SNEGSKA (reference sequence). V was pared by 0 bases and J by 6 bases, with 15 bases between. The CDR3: CSARDAGASSQPQHF. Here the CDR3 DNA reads TGCAGTGCTAGAGATGCGGGGGCGTCCAGTCAGCCCCAGCATTTT.

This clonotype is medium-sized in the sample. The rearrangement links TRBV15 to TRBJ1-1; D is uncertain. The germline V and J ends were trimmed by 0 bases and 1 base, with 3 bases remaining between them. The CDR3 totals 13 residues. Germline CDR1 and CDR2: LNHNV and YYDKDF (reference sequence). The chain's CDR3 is CATSRERNTEAFF. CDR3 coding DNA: TGTGCCACCAGCAGAGAACGGAACACTGAAGCTTTCTTT.

CDR3 region: CASSFITGSVTPLHF. The CDR3, as DNA: TGTGCCAGCAGTTTCATAACAGGCTCTGTTACACCCCTCCACTTT. The rearrangement links TRBV12-3 or TRBV12-4 to TRBJ1-6; D is perhaps TRBD1 (5 bases). V lost 3 bases, J lost 11 bases, and 17 bases lay in between. This CDR3 is built from 15 residues.

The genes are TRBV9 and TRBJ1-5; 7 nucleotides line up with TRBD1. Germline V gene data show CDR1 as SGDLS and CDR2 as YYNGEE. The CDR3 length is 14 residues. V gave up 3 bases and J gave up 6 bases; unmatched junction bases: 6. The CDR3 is CASSADRDPQPQHF. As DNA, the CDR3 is TGTGCCAGCAGCGCAGACAGGGACCCTCAGCCCCAGCATTTT.

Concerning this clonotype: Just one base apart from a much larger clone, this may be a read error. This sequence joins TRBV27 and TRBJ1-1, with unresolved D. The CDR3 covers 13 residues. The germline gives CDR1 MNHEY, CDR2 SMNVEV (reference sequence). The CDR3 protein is CSSSLKGGTEAFF. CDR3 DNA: TGTTCCAGCAGTTTAAAGGGAGGGACTGAAGCTTTCTTT.

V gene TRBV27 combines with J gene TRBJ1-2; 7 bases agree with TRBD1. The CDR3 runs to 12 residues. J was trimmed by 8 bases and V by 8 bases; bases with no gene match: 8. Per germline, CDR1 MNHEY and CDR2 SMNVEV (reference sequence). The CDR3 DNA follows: TGTGCCAGCTTCCGACAGGGTGTCGGCTACACCTTC. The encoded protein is CASFRQGVGYTF.

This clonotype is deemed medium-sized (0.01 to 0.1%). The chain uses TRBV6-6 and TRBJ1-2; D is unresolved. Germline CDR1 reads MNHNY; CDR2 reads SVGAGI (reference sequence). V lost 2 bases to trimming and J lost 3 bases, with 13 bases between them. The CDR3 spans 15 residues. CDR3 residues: CASSYPLGSDYGYTF. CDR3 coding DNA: TGTGCCAGCAGTTACCCTTTGGGGAGCGACTATGGCTACACCTTC.

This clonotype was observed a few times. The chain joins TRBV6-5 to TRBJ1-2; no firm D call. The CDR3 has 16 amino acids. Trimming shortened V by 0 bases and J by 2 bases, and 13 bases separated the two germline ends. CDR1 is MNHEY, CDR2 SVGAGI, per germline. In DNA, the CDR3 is TGTGCCAGCAGTTACTCGAGTAACACCTTCAACTATGGCTACACCTTC. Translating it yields CASSYSSNTFNYGYTF.

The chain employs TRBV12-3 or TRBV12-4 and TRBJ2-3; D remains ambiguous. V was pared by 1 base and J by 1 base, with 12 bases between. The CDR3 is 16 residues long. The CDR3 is CASSLEWSARTDTQYF. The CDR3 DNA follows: TGTGCCAGCAGTTTAGAATGGTCAGCTCGCACAGATACGCAGTATTTT.

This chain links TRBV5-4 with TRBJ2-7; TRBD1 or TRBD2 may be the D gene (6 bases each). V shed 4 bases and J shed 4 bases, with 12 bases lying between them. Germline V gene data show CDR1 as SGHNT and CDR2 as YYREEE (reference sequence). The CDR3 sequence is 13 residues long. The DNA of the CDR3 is TGTGCCAGCAGCCTCGAGGGGGGTTACGAGCAGTACTTC. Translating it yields CASSLEGGYEQYF. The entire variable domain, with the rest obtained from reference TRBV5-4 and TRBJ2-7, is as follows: ETGVTQSPTHLIKTRGQQVTLRCSSQSGHNTVSWYQQALGQGPQFIFQYYREEENGRGNFPPRFSGLQFPNYSSELNVNALELDDSALYLCASSLEGGYEQYFGPGTRLTVT.

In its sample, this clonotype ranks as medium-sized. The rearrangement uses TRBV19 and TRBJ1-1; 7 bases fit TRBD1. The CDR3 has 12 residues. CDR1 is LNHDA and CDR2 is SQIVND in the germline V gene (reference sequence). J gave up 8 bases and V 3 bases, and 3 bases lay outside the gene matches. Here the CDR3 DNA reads TGTGCCAGTAGTATTGGGACAGCCGAAGCTTTCTTT. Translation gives CASSIGTAEAFF.

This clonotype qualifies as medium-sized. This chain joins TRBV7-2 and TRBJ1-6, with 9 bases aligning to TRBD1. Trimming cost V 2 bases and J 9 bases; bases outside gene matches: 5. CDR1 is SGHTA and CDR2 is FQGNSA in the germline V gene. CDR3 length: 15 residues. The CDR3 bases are TGTGCCAGCAGCTTACGGACAGGGGTGCGTTCACCCCTCCACTTT. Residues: CASSLRTGVRSPLHF.

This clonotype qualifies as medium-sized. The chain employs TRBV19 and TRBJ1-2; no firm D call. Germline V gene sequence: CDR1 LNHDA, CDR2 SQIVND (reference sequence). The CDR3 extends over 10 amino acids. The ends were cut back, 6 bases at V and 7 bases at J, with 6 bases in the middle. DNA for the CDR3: TGTGCCAGTAGGCGGGGTGGCTACACCTTC. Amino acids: CASRRGGYTF.